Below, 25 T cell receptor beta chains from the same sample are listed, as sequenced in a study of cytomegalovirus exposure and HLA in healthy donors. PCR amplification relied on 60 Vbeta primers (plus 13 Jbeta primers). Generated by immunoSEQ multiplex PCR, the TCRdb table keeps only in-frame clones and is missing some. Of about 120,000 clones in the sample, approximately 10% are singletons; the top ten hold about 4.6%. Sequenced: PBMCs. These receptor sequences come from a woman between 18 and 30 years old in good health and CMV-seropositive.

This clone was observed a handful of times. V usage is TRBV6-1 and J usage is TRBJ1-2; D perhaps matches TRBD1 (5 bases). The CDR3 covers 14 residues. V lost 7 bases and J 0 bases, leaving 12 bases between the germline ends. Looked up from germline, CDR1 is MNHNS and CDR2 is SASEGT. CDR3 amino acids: CASTPQVANYGYTF. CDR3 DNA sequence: TGTGCCAGCACCCCACAGGTCGCTAACTATGGCTACACCTTC.

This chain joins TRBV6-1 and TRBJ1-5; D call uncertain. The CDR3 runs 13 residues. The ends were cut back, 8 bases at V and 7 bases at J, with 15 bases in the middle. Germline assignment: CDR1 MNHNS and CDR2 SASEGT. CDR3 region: CASAGLSGQPQHF. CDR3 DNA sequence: TGTGCCAGCGCGGGATTGTCCGGGCAGCCCCAGCATTTT.

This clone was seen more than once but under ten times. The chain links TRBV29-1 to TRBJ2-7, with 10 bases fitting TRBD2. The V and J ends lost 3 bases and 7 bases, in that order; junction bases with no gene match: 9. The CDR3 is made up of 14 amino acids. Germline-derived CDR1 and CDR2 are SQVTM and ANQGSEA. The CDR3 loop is CSVEILAGSGEQYF. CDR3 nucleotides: TGCAGCGTTGAGATACTAGCGGGATCTGGGGAGCAGTACTTC.

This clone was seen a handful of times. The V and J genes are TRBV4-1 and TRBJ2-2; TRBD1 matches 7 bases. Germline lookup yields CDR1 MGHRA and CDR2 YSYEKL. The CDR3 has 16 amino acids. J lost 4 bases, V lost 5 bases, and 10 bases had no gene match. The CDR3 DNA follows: TGCGCCAGCAGCGCGCGATTCACAGGGGCCACCGGGGAGCTGTTTTTT. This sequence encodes CASSARFTGATGELFF.

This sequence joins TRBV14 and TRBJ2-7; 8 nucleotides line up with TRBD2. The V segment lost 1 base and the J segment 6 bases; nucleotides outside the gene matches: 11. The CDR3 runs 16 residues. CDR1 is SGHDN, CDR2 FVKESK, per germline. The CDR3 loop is CASSQVSGGRSGEQYF. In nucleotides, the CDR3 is TGTGCCAGCAGCCAAGTTTCTGGCGGGAGGTCGGGCGAGCAGTACTTC.

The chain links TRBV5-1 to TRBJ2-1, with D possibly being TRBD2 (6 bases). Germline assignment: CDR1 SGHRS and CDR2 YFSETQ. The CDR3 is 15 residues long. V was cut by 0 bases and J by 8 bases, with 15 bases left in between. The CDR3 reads CASSLAERERDEQFF. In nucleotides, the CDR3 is TGCGCCAGCAGCTTGGCCGAACGGGAGAGGGATGAGCAGTTCTTC.

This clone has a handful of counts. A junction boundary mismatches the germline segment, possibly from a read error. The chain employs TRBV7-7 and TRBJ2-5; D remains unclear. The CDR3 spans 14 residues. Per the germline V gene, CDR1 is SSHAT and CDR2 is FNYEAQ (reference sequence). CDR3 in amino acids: CASSPDTLVETQYF. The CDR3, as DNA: TGTGCTAGCAGCCCTGATACTCTGGTAGAGACCCAGTACTTC.

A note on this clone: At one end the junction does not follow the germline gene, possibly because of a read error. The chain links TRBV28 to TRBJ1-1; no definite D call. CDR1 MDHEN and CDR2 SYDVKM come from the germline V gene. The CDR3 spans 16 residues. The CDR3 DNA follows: TGTGCCAGCAGTTTATGGCAAAGTCAAGCAACTACTGGAGCTTTCTTT. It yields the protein CASSLWQSQATTGAFF.

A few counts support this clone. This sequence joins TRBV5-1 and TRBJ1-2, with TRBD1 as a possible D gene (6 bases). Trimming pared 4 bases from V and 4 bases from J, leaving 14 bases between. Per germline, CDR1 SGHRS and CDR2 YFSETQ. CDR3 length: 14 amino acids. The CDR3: CASSPDRTSYGYTF. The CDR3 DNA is TGCGCCAGCAGCCCGGACAGAACAAGCTATGGCTACACCTTC.

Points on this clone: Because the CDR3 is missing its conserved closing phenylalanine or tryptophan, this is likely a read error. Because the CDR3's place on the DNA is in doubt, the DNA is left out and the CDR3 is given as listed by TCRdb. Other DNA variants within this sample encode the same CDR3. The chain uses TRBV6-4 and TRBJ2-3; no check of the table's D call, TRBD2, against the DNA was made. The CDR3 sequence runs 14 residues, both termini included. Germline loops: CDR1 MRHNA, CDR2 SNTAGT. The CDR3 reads CASSDSGEADTKYL.

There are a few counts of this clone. The CDR3 protein is CASSLGTGTSLYEQYF. CDR3 in DNA: TGCGCCAGCAGCTTAGGGACCGGGACAAGTCTCTACGAGCAGTACTTC. V and J are TRBV5-1 and TRBJ2-7; D perhaps matches TRBD1 (6 bases). The CDR3 is made up of 16 amino acids. Per germline, CDR1 SGHRS and CDR2 YFSETQ. Trimming removed 2 bases at V and 3 bases at J, with 18 bases between.

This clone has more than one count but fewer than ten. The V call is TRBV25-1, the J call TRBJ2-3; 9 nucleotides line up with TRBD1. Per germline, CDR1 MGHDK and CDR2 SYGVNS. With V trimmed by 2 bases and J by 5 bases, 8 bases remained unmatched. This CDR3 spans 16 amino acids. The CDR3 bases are TGTGCCAGCAGTGAAATGATGGGGACAGGGAGAGATACGCAGTATTTT. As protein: CASSEMMGTGRDTQYF.

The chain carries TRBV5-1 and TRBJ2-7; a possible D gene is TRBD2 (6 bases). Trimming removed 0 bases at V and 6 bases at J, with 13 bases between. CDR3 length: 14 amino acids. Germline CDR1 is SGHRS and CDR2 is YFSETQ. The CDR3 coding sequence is TGCGCCAGCAGCTTGGGGGGGGTTTGGGGCGAGCAGTACTTC. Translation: CASSLGGVWGEQYF.

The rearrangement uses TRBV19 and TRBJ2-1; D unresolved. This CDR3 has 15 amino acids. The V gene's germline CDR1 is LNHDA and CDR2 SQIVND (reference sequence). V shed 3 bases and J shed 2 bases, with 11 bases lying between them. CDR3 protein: CASSISLYPYNEQFF. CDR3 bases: TGTGCCAGTAGTATCAGTTTGTATCCCTACAATGAGCAGTTCTTC.

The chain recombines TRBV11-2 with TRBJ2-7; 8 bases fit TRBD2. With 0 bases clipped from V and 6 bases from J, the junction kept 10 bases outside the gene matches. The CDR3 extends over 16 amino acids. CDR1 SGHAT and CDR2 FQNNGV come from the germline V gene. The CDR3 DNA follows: TGTGCCAGCAGCTTAGACGCCGGGACTAGGGTGGTCGAGCAGTACTTC. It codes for CASSLDAGTRVVEQYF.

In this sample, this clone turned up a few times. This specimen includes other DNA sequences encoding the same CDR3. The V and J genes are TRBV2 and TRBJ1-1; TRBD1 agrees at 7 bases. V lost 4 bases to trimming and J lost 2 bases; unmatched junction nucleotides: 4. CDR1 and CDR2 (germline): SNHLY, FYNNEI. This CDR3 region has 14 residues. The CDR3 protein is CASSGQGLNTEAFF. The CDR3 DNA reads TGTGCCAGCAGTGGACAGGGATTAAACACTGAAGCTTTCTTT.

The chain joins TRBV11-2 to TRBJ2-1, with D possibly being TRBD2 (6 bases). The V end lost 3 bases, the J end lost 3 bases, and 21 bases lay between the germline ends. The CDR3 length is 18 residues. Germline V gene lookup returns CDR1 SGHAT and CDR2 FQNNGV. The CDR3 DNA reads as TGTGCCAGCAGCTTTGGTACCGGAGGGGTAAATGACTACAATGAGCAGTTCTTC. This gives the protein CASSFGTGGVNDYNEQFF.

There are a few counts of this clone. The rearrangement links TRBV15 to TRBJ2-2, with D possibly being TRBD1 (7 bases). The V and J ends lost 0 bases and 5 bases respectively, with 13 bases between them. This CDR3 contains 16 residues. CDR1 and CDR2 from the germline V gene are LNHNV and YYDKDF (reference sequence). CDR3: CATSRDRPGGTGELFF. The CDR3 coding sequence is TGTGCCACCAGCAGAGACCGTCCAGGGGGGACCGGGGAGCTGTTTTTT.

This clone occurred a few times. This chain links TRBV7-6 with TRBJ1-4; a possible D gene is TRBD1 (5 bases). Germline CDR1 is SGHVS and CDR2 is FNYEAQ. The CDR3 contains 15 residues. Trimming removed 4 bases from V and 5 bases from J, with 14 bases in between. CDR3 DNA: TGTGCCAGCAGCTCGGGGGTCTCTTCCAATGAAAAACTGTTTTTT. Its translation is CASSSGVSSNEKLFF.

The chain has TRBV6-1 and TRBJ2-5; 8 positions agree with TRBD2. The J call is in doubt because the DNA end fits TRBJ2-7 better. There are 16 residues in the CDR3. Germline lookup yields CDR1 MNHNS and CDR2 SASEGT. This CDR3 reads CASSESVSGNSYEQYF. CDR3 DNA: TGTGCCAGCAGTGAATCGGTTAGCGGGAACTCCTACGAGCAGTACTTC.

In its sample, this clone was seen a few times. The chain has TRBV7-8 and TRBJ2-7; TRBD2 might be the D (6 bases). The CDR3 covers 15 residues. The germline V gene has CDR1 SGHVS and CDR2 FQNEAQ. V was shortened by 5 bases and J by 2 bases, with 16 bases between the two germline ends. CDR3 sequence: CASSRGGGRTYEQYF. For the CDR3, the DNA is TGTGCCAGCAGCCGCGGTGGGGGGAGGACCTACGAGCAGTACTTC.

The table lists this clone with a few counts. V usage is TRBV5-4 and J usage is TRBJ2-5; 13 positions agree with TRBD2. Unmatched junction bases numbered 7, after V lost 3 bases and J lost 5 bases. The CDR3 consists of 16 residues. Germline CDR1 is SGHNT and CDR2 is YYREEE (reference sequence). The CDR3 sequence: CASSSPGTSGTETQYF. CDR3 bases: TGTGCCAGCAGCTCGCCAGGGACTAGCGGGACGGAGACCCAGTACTTC. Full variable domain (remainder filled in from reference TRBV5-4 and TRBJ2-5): ETGVTQSPTHLIKTRGQQVTLRCSSQSGHNTVSWYQQALGQGPQFIFQYYREEENGRGNFPPRFSGLQFPNYSSELNVNALELDDSALYLCASSSPGTSGTETQYFGPGTRLLVL.

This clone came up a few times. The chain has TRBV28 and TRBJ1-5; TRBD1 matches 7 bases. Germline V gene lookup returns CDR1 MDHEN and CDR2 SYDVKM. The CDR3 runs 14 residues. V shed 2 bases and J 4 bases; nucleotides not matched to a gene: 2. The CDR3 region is CASSLQGGNQPQHF. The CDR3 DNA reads TGTGCCAGCAGTTTACAGGGGGGAAATCAGCCCCAGCATTTT.

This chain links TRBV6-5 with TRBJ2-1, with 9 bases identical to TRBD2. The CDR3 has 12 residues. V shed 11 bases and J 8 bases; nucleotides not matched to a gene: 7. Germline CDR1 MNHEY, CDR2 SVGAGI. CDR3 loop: CAGGTSIDEQFF. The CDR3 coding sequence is TGTGCCGGCGGGACTAGCATCGATGAGCAGTTCTTC.

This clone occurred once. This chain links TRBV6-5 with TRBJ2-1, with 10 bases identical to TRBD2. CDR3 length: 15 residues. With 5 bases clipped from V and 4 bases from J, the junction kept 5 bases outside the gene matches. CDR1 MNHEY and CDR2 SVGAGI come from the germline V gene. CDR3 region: CASSPTSGLYNEQFF. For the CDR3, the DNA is TGTGCCAGCAGTCCGACTAGCGGGCTTTACAATGAGCAGTTCTTC.